A selection of T cell receptor beta chains follows, all from one sample in a study of T cell responses to AZD1222 COVID-19 vaccine. Profiled with immunoSEQ multiplex PCR; TCRdb holds only in-frame clones, not every one. The data show about 85,000 clones, around nine tenths seen once. The material sequenced was peripheral blood, taken on day 0 of AZD1222 vaccination. Every receptor here comes from an adult in good health. Each CDR3 is given with its conserved first and last residue. A D gene is named only where the DNA matches it firmly. Where a row states a size, it is once, few, many or the class of an expanded clone; other rows omit it.

clone size: .
V gene: TRBV19
D gene: TRBD1
J gene: TRBJ1-5
CDR3 DNA: TGTGCCAGTAGTACAAACAGGGGGCGCGTTCAGCCCCAGCATTTT
CDR3 protein: CASSTNRGRVQPQHF

clone size: .
V gene: TRBV9
D gene: .
J gene: TRBJ1-1
CDR3 DNA: TGTGCCAGCAGCGTCCCGGGGGGGTCGAACACTGAAGCTTTCTTT
CDR3 protein: CASSVPGGSNTEAFF

clone size: .
V gene: TRBV18
D gene: TRBD1
J gene: TRBJ1-1
CDR3 DNA: TGTGCCAGCTCACGACAGGGTCGCGACACTGAAGCTTTCTTT
CDR3 protein: CASSRQGRDTEAFF

clone size: .
V gene: TRBV19
D gene: TRBD1
J gene: TRBJ1-2
CDR3 DNA: TGTGCCAGTACCGTAGACAGGGGATATGGCTACACCTTC
CDR3 protein: CASTVDRGYGYTF

clone size: .
V gene: TRBV24-1
D gene: .
J gene: TRBJ2-3
CDR3 DNA: TGTGCCACCAGTGATCCAGGGGGGAGGAGCACAGATACGCAGTATTTT
CDR3 protein: CATSDPGGRSTDTQYF

clone size: .
V gene: TRBV7-2
D gene: .
J gene: TRBJ2-7
CDR3 DNA: TGTGCCAGCAGCTTACAGGGGATTATGGGCGAGCAGTACTTC
CDR3 protein: CASSLQGIMGEQYF

clone size: .
V gene: TRBV10-1
D gene: .
J gene: TRBJ2-7
CDR3 DNA: TGCGCCAGCAGTGAGAGTGCTCTAGCTGTCGAGCAGTACTTC
CDR3 protein: CASSESALAVEQYF

clone size: .
V gene: TRBV6-5
D gene: TRBD1
J gene: TRBJ1-4
CDR3 DNA: TGTGCCAGCAGGGACAGGAATGAAAAACTGTTTTTT
CDR3 protein: CASRDRNEKLFF

clone size: .
V gene: TRBV18
D gene: TRBD1
J gene: TRBJ1-2
CDR3 DNA: TGTGCCAGCTCAGAACGAGAGGGGGCTGGGGGCTACACCTTC
CDR3 protein: CASSEREGAGGYTF

clone size: .
V gene: TRBV19
D gene: TRBD1
J gene: TRBJ1-1
CDR3 DNA: TGTGCCACCAAACGGGGGACAGGGACGGGCACTGAAGCTTTCTTT
CDR3 protein: CATKRGTGTGTEAFF

clone size: .
V gene: TRBV4-1
D gene: .
J gene: TRBJ2-7
CDR3 DNA: TGCGCCAGCAGCCAAGTAGTATCCCCTAGCGCCCCTCTATACTTC
CDR3 protein: CASSQVVSPSAPLYF

clone size: .
V gene: TRBV7-9
D gene: .
J gene: TRBJ1-5
CDR3 DNA: TGTGCCAGCAGCTTAGGGACAGGCAATCAGCCCCAGCATTTT
CDR3 protein: CASSLGTGNQPQHF

clone size: .
V gene: TRBV9
D gene: .
J gene: TRBJ1-3
CDR3 DNA: TGTGCCAGCAGCGTTTCTTACAGCTCCTCTGGAAACACCATATATTTT
CDR3 protein: CASSVSYSSSGNTIYF

clone size: .
V gene: TRBV7-9
D gene: TRBD2
J gene: TRBJ2-6
CDR3 DNA: TGTGCCAGCAGCCTCGCGGGGGGTGGGGCCAACGTCCTGACTTTC
CDR3 protein: CASSLAGGGANVLTF

clone size: few
V gene: TRBV2
D gene: .
J gene: TRBJ2-1
CDR3 DNA: TGTGCCAGCACCCAGGGTCTAGTAAGGGCTGAGCAGTTCTTC
CDR3 protein: CASTQGLVRAEQFF

clone size: .
V gene: TRBV9
D gene: TRBD1
J gene: TRBJ1-1
CDR3 DNA: TGTGCCAGCCAGAGGGGGCAGGCCCTAATGAACACTGAAGCTTTCTTT
CDR3 protein: CASQRGQALMNTEAFF

clone size: .
V gene: TRBV7-2
D gene: .
J gene: TRBJ1-3
CDR3 DNA: TGTGCCAGCAGCTTAGATGGACGTGGAAACACCATATATTTT
CDR3 protein: CASSLDGRGNTIYF

clone size: once
V gene: TRBV2
D gene: TRBD1
J gene: TRBJ1-4
CDR3 DNA: TGTGCCAGCAGAACCGGGACAGGGCCAACTAATGAAAAACTGTTTTTT
CDR3 protein: CASRTGTGPTNEKLFF

clone size: once
V gene: TRBV20-1
D gene: TRBD1
J gene: TRBJ2-7
CDR3 DNA: TGCAGTGCTAGTCGGTCAGGGGGCCCGCAGTACTTC
CDR3 protein: CSASRSGGPQYF

clone size: .
V gene: TRBV5-4
D gene: .
J gene: TRBJ1-2
CDR3 DNA: TGTGCCAGCAGCTTGGCAGGTCGTCATGGCTACACCTTC
CDR3 protein: CASSLAGRHGYTF

clone size: .
V gene: TRBV6-5
D gene: TRBD1
J gene: TRBJ1-1
CDR3 DNA: TGTGCCAGTAGAAGGTCAGGGGGGCTGAACACTGAAGCTTTCTTT
CDR3 protein: CASRRSGGLNTEAFF

clone size: .
V gene: TRBV5-1
D gene: .
J gene: TRBJ2-1
CDR3 DNA: TGCGCCAGCAGCTTTGGGGCAACAAACGTTAATGAGCAGTTCTTC
CDR3 protein: CASSFGATNVNEQFF

clone size: .
V gene: TRBV7-6
D gene: TRBD1
J gene: TRBJ1-6
CDR3 DNA: TGTGCCAGCAGCTCCGGACAGGGCGGATCACCCCTCCACTTT
CDR3 protein: CASSSGQGGSPLHF

clone size: once
V gene: TRBV19
D gene: .
J gene: TRBJ2-1
CDR3 DNA: TGTGCCAGTAGTATTACGACTACCCCATACTACAATGAGCAGTTCTTC
CDR3 protein: CASSITTTPYYNEQFF

clone size: .
V gene: TRBV5-1
D gene: TRBD2
J gene: TRBJ2-3
CDR3 DNA: TGCGCCAGCAGCTTGGGGGAGGGAGGGGCCACAGATACGCAGTATTTT
CDR3 protein: CASSLGEGGATDTQYF

clone size: .
V gene: TRBV11-1
D gene: .
J gene: TRBJ2-7
CDR3 DNA: TGTGCCAGCAGCCCGTCACTACGGACCTCAGGATACGAGCAGTACTTC
CDR3 protein: CASSPSLRTSGYEQYF

clone size: .
V gene: TRBV5-1
D gene: .
J gene: TRBJ1-1
CDR3 DNA: TGCGCCAGCAGCTCCTCCGGGACGGTCCCTGAAGCTTTCTTT
CDR3 protein: CASSSSGTVPEAFF

clone size: .
V gene: TRBV18
D gene: .
J gene: TRBJ2-7
CDR3 DNA: TGTGCCAGCTCACATGGGACGGGCTTGATCGAGCAGTACTTC
CDR3 protein: CASSHGTGLIEQYF

clone size: .
V gene: TRBV2
D gene: TRBD2
J gene: TRBJ2-1
CDR3 DNA: TGTGCCAGCAGAGAGGGACTAGCGACCTCCTACAATGAGCAGTTCTTC
CDR3 protein: CASREGLATSYNEQFF

clone size: .
V gene: TRBV7-9
D gene: .
J gene: TRBJ2-5
CDR3 DNA: TGTGCCAGCAGCTTCCGGGACGGGGGCCCCCAAGAGACCCAGTACTTC
CDR3 protein: CASSFRDGGPQETQYF

clone size: .
V gene: TRBV3-1/TRBV3-2
D gene: .
J gene: TRBJ2-3
CDR3 DNA: TGTGCCAGCAGCCACCTCCCGGGGGACGGGAACGCAGATACGCAGTATTTT
CDR3 protein: CASSHLPGDGNADTQYF

clone size: .
V gene: TRBV28
D gene: TRBD2
J gene: TRBJ2-5
CDR3 DNA: TGTGCCAGCAGTTCCGGGGAGGCTAGCGGCACCCAAGAGACCCAGTACTTC
CDR3 protein: CASSSGEASGTQETQYF